The 24 T cell receptor beta chains reported below all come from one sample, sequenced in a study of blood T cell repertoires in COVID-19. Profiled with immunoSEQ multiplex PCR; TCRdb holds only in-frame clones, not every one. The sample has about 160,000 clones; roughly 85% are singletons. Sequencing input: peripheral blood. These TCRs come from a human donor with acute or convalescent COVID-19. The donor label of this sample is uncertain.

This rearrangement joins TRBV4-3 to TRBJ1-4; D remains ambiguous. This CDR3 has 13 amino acids. With 0 bases removed from V and 12 bases from J, the gap between germline ends came to 11 bases. Per germline, CDR1 LGHNA and CDR2 YSLEER. In DNA, the CDR3 is TGCGCCAGCAGCCAAGACACCGGTGGGCAACTGTTTTTT. The encoded protein is CASSQDTGGQLFF.

The chain has TRBV6-4 and TRBJ1-1, with a weak D call TRBD1 (5 bases). This CDR3 is built from 13 residues. Trimming took off 4 bases at V and 5 bases at J, with 11 bases between the two ends. CDR1 MRHNA and CDR2 SNTAGT come from the germline V gene. The CDR3 is CASSAFQGTEAFF. The CDR3 DNA is TGTGCCAGCAGTGCATTTCAGGGTACTGAAGCTTTCTTT.

The DNA for the CDR3 is TGTGCCAGCAGCTTAGGTCAGGGGGCATTTCGGGGCACTGAAGCTTTCTTT. This codes for CASSLGQGAFRGTEAFF. This rearrangement joins TRBV7-2 to TRBJ1-1, with 8 bases aligning to TRBD1. CDR3 length: 17 amino acids. Germline V CDR1 and CDR2: SGHTA, FQGNSA. V gave up 1 base and J gave up 4 bases; unmatched junction bases: 11.

The chain couples TRBV9 to TRBJ1-3; D is possibly TRBD1 (5 bases). The CDR3 extends over 18 amino acids. Germline V gives CDR1 SGDLS, CDR2 YYNGEE. V lost 2 bases, J lost 1 base, and 19 bases lay in between. In DNA form, the CDR3 reads TGTGCCAGCAGCGTCTCCGGGGGGGGGTTCACGTCTGGAAACACCATATATTTT. Translated, it gives CASSVSGGGFTSGNTIYF. The whole variable domain, remainder taken from reference TRBV9 and TRBJ1-3, is DSGVTQTPKHLITATGQRVTLRCSPRSGDLSVYWYQQSLDQGLQFLIQYYNGEERAKGNILERFSAQQFPDLHSELNLSSLELGDSALYFCASSVSGGGFTSGNTIYFGEGSWLTVV.

The chain uses TRBV5-4 and TRBJ2-7; D remains unclear. The CDR3 sequence is 14 residues long. The V and J ends lost 1 base and 0 bases respectively, with 8 bases between them. Germline V lookup: CDR1 SGHNT, CDR2 YYREEE (reference sequence). This CDR3 reads CASSLLFSSYEQYF. The CDR3, as DNA: TGTGCCAGCAGCTTGTTATTCAGCTCCTACGAGCAGTACTTC. Using reference TRBV5-4 and TRBJ2-7 for the parts outside the CDR3, the full variable domain is ETGVTQSPTHLIKTRGQQVTLRCSSQSGHNTVSWYQQALGQGPQFIFQYYREEENGRGNFPPRFSGLQFPNYSSELNVNALELDDSALYLCASSLLFSSYEQYFGPGTRLTVT.

In DNA, the CDR3 is TGTGCCAGCAGTTTGGGACTAGGTCTTACAGATACGCAGTATTTT. This encodes CASSLGLGLTDTQYF. The chain uses TRBV27 and TRBJ2-3, with 8 bases lining up with TRBD2. This CDR3 is 15 amino acids long. The germline gives CDR1 MNHEY, CDR2 SMNVEV (reference sequence). Unmatched junction bases numbered 5, after V lost 3 bases and J lost 3 bases.

V is TRBV19 and J is TRBJ2-7; 11 bases fit TRBD2. Germline V gives CDR1 LNHDA, CDR2 SQIVND (reference sequence). The CDR3 contains 16 residues. Trimming removed 4 bases from V and 2 bases from J; junction bases left unmatched: 7. The CDR3 region has the DNA TGTGCCAGTAGTAGGGGAACTAGCGGGGGAACCTACGAGCAGTACTTC. Encoded protein: CASSRGTSGGTYEQYF.

As DNA, the CDR3 is TGTGCCAGCAGCTTAGTCCCCCCGGGGAACGAGCAGTACTTC. It specifies CASSLVPPGNEQYF. The V and J genes are TRBV7-2 and TRBJ2-7; D possibly corresponds to TRBD2 (5 bases). Germline CDR1 reads SGHTA; CDR2 reads FQGNSA. This CDR3 has 14 amino acids. Trimming shortened V by 1 base and J by 5 bases, and 12 bases separated the two germline ends. Full variable domain (rest looked up from reference TRBV7-2 and TRBJ2-7): GAGVSQSPSNKVTEKGKDVELRCDPISGHTALYWYRQSLGQGLEFLIYFQGNSAPDKSGLPSDRFSAERTGGSVSTLTIQRTQQEDSAVYLCASSLVPPGNEQYFGPGTRLTVT.

The chain employs TRBV3-1 (or the pseudogene TRBV3-2) and TRBJ1-5, with D perhaps matching TRBD1 (6 bases). The CDR3 contains 18 residues. Trimming took 1 base from V and 0 from J, leaving 16 bases between them. Germline CDR1 reads LGHDT; CDR2 reads YNNKEL (reference sequence). The CDR3 region is CASSQGLGRGASNQPQHF. The CDR3 bases are TGTGCCAGCAGCCAAGGCCTGGGACGGGGGGCTAGCAATCAGCCCCAGCATTTT.

The chain has TRBV7-2 and TRBJ1-3; 8 bases map to TRBD1. The germline gives CDR1 SGHTA, CDR2 FQGNSA. CDR3 size: 15 residues. V shed 5 bases and J 4 bases; nucleotides not matched to a gene: 7. CDR3 nucleotides: TGTGCCAGCAGCAACGAAGGACAGGGAGGAAACACCATATATTTT. Translation: CASSNEGQGGNTIYF. Together with reference TRBV7-2 and TRBJ1-3, the CDR3 gives the full variable domain: GAGVSQSPSNKVTEKGKDVELRCDPISGHTALYWYRQSLGQGLEFLIYFQGNSAPDKSGLPSDRFSAERTGGSVSTLTIQRTQQEDSAVYLCASSNEGQGGNTIYFGEGSWLTVV.

This chain joins TRBV25-1 and TRBJ2-3; D may be TRBD1 (6 bases). V shed 5 bases and J shed 4 bases, with 16 bases lying between them. CDR3 size: 15 residues. In germline, CDR1 is MGHDK, CDR2 SYGVNS. The CDR3 region has the DNA TGTGCCAGCAGTAGTCAGGGGTACGGGGCAGATACGCAGTATTTT. It codes for CASSSQGYGADTQYF.

A single count supports this clone. CDR3 in DNA: TGTGCCAGTAGTATAGGCGGACAGGGGACCCCTCAGCCCCAGCATTTT. This codes for CASSIGGQGTPQPQHF. V is TRBV19 and J is TRBJ1-5, with 9 nucleotides matching TRBD1. The germline V gene has CDR1 LNHDA and CDR2 SQIVND (reference sequence). Trimming cost V 1 base and J 6 bases; bases outside gene matches: 7. The CDR3 extends over 16 amino acids.

Written as DNA, the CDR3 is TGTGCCAGCAGCCAAGGGATGGGGGGTGGCTACACCTTC. Translating gives CASSQGMGGGYTF. This chain joins TRBV3-1 (or the pseudogene TRBV3-2) and TRBJ1-2; D might be TRBD1 (5 bases). Germline V gives CDR1 LGHDT, CDR2 YNNKEL (reference sequence). Trimming pared 1 base from V and 7 bases from J, leaving 10 bases between. The CDR3 is 13 residues long.

This sequence joins TRBV24-1 and TRBJ1-5; tentatively, D is TRBD1 (6 bases). Germline values: CDR1 KGHDR, CDR2 SFDVKD. The CDR3 extends over 14 amino acids. Trimming removed 5 bases at V and 2 bases at J, with 9 bases between. The CDR3: CATSAGAGNQPQHF. The CDR3 DNA reads as TGTGCCACCAGTGCAGGGGCGGGCAATCAGCCCCAGCATTTT.

V is TRBV5-1 and J is TRBJ1-6, with 9 nucleotides matching TRBD1. V trimming: 2 bases; J trimming: 5 bases; junction bases outside the gene matches: 2. CDR3 length equals 15 residues. Per germline, CDR1 SGHRS and CDR2 YFSETQ. The CDR3 sequence is CASSLGTGNNSPLHF. CDR3 sequence (DNA): TGCGCCAGCAGCTTAGGGACAGGGAATAATTCACCCCTCCACTTT. Based on the CDR3 plus reference TRBV5-1 and TRBJ1-6, the full variable domain is KAGVTQTPRYLIKTRGQQVTLSCSPISGHRSVSWYQQTPGQGLQFLFEYFSETQRNKGNFPGRFSGRQFSNSRSEMNVSTLELGDSALYLCASSLGTGNNSPLHFGNGTRLTVT.

This clone was observed a single time. The chain recombines TRBV6-2 or TRBV6-3 with TRBJ2-7; D ambiguous. CDR3 length equals 13 residues. Germline V CDR1 and CDR2: MNHEY, SVGEGT. Trimming took 2 bases from V and 2 from J, leaving 7 bases between them. The CDR3 DNA reads TGTGCCAGCAGTTACGCGTCCCCCTACGAGCAGTACTTC. This encodes CASSYASPYEQYF.

The chain combines TRBV4-2 with TRBJ1-2; tentatively, D is TRBD1 (6 bases). V lost 6 bases and J 3 bases, leaving 17 bases between the germline ends. CDR1 and CDR2 (germline): LGHNA, YNFKEQ. The CDR3 has 15 residues. The CDR3 DNA reads as TGTGCCAGCAGTGGGGGGGGGCGCGGCGACTATGGCTACACCTTC. Translated, it gives CASSGGGRGDYGYTF.

The chain links TRBV7-9 to TRBJ1-3, with 8 nucleotides matching TRBD1. The CDR3 loop spans 16 amino acids. CDR1 and CDR2 (germline): SEHNR, FQNEAQ (reference sequence). Losses at the gene ends were 4 bases for V and 0 bases for J; bases not matched to a gene: 5. Here the CDR3 DNA reads TGTGCCAGCAGCTCGGACAGGGCCCTCTCTGGAAACACCATATATTTT. The encoded protein is CASSSDRALSGNTIYF.

This clone was found once. V usage is TRBV5-8 and J usage is TRBJ1-1; D is undetermined. Germline CDR1 SGHTS, CDR2 YDEGEE. This CDR3 region has 11 residues. The V end lost 5 bases, the J end lost 7 bases, and 9 bases lay between the germline ends. This CDR3 is CASRTTNEAFF. The CDR3 nucleotides read TGTGCCAGCAGAACTACGAATGAAGCTTTCTTT.

This clone was detected once. CDR3 protein: CASTRGVGRGQPQHF. The CDR3 region has the DNA TGTGCCAGCACCCGGGGAGTGGGGAGAGGTCAGCCCCAGCATTTT. The V gene is TRBV5-6, the J gene TRBJ1-5; D remains unclear. Germline lookup yields CDR1 SGHDT and CDR2 YYEEEE. The CDR3 is 15 residues long. Trimming removed 6 bases at V and 6 bases at J, with 19 bases between.

This chain connects TRBV5-1 to TRBJ1-1; D is uncertain. V was pared by 1 base and J by 0 bases, with 10 bases between. CDR3 length: 15 residues. Germline V gene sequence: CDR1 SGHRS, CDR2 YFSETQ. CDR3: CASSLLAGVNTEAFF. CDR3 sequence (DNA): TGCGCCAGCAGCTTGCTCGCCGGGGTGAACACTGAAGCTTTCTTT.

The genes are TRBV30 and TRBJ2-3, with TRBD2 matching 7 bases. There are 12 residues in the CDR3. The ends lost 0 bases at V and 11 bases at J; junction bases unmatched: 5. Germline values: CDR1 GTSNPN, CDR2 SVGIG (reference sequence). In DNA, the CDR3 is TGTGCCTGGAGTGTAGTCCTAGCGGAGCAGTATTTT. Encoded protein: CAWSVVLAEQYF.

The chain employs TRBV7-9 and TRBJ1-1; TRBD1 aligns across 9 bases. In germline, CDR1 is SEHNR, CDR2 FQNEAQ (reference sequence). With 1 base clipped from V and 9 bases from J, the junction kept 0 bases outside the gene matches. CDR3 size: 12 residues. CDR3 residues: CASSLDRGQAFF. Written as DNA, the CDR3 is TGTGCCAGCAGCTTAGACAGGGGGCAAGCTTTCTTT. The full variable domain, with the rest looked up from reference TRBV7-9 and TRBJ1-1, is DTGVSQNPRHKITKRGQNVTFRCDPISEHNRLYWYRQTLGQGPEFLTYFQNEAQLEKSRLLSDRFSAERPKGSFSTLEIQRTEQGDSAMYLCASSLDRGQAFFGQGTRLTVV.

This clone was picked up one time. CDR3 DNA sequence: TGTGCCAGCAGCGTAGCCGGGACAGGGCTGGAAAAACTGTTTTTT. It specifies CASSVAGTGLEKLFF. The V and J genes are TRBV9 and TRBJ1-4; TRBD1 agrees at 9 bases. From germline, CDR1 is SGDLS and CDR2 YYNGEE. The CDR3 runs 15 residues. V gave up 0 bases and J gave up 8 bases; unmatched junction bases: 5.